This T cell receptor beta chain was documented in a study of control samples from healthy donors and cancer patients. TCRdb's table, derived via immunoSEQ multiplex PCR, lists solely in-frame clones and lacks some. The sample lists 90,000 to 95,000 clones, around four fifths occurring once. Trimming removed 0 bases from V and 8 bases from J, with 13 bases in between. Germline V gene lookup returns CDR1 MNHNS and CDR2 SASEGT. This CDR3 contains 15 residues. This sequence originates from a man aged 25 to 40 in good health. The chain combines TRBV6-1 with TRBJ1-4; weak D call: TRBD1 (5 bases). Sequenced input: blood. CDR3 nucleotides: TGTGCCAGCAGTGAAGCCGCGGGGCAAGGAGAAAAACTGTTTTTT. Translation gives CASSEAAGQGEKLFF.